These 18 T cell receptor beta chains share one sample of origin, sequenced in a study of blood T cell repertoires in COVID-19. TCRdb's table, derived via immunoSEQ multiplex PCR, lists solely in-frame clones and lacks some. The table includes some 290,000 clones, roughly 86% detected once. The sequenced material came from peripheral blood. The receptors here all came from a man aged 18 to 29 with active or convalescent COVID-19.

The DNA of the CDR3 is TGTGCCAGCAGCTCCGGACGGGGGGGACACTCTGGAAACACCATATATTTT. Amino acid sequence: CASSSGRGGHSGNTIYF. The chain uses TRBV7-9 and TRBJ1-3; weak D call: TRBD1 (6 bases). The CDR3 has 17 residues. The germline V gene has CDR1 SEHNR and CDR2 FQNEAQ (reference sequence). Between the trimmed V and J ends, which lost 4 bases and 0 bases, there was a span of 16 bases.

The rearrangement links TRBV2 to TRBJ2-7, with 7 bases identical to TRBD1. J lost 6 bases, V lost 8 bases, and 10 bases had no gene match. This CDR3 spans 13 amino acids. Germline CDR1 reads SNHLY; CDR2 reads FYNNEI. The CDR3 coding sequence is TGTGCCAGCGAGGGGGCCGAAAACCTCGAGCAGTACTTC. Its protein product is CASEGAENLEQYF.

The V gene is TRBV5-4, the J gene TRBJ2-3; TRBD2 matches at 11 bases. CDR3 length: 16 amino acids. Germline V CDR1 and CDR2: SGHNT, YYREEE (reference sequence). Losses at the gene ends were 2 bases for V and 3 bases for J; bases not matched to a gene: 5. CDR3 sequence: CASSFLAGGPTDTQYF. The CDR3 bases are TGTGCCAGCAGCTTTTTAGCGGGAGGGCCGACAGATACGCAGTATTTT.

The V call is TRBV7-9, the J call TRBJ1-2, with D perhaps TRBD1 (6 bases). V was shortened by 5 bases and J by 8 bases, with 12 bases between the two germline ends. The germline CDR1 and CDR2 sequences are SEHNR and FQNEAQ (reference sequence). The CDR3 is 12 residues long. CDR3 in DNA: TGTGCCAGCAGCGCACAGGGCGGCGGCTACACCTTC. Protein product: CASSAQGGGYTF.

This clone was observed a handful of times. This chain links TRBV10-3 with TRBJ2-1; the match to TRBD2 covers 8 bases. There are 15 residues in the CDR3. Unmatched junction bases numbered 8, after V lost 6 bases and J lost 4 bases. Germline CDR1 and CDR2: ENHRY and SYGVKD. The CDR3 protein is CAISGRDPLYNEQFF. The CDR3 DNA is TGTGCCATCAGCGGGAGGGACCCATTATACAATGAGCAGTTCTTC.

J is TRBJ2-2 and V is TRBV10-3, with unresolved D. In germline, CDR1 is ENHRY, CDR2 SYGVKD. Trimming removed 4 bases at V and 1 base at J, with 13 bases between. CDR3 length: 16 amino acids. CDR3 in amino acids: CAISASETVNTGELFF. The CDR3 DNA sequence: TGTGCCATCAGTGCTTCTGAGACTGTGAACACCGGGGAGCTGTTTTTT.

The V and J genes are TRBV7-9 and TRBJ1-1; TRBD1 aligns across 10 bases. This CDR3 has 16 amino acids. V was pared by 5 bases and J by 0 bases, with 6 bases of the junction left unmatched. The germline gives CDR1 SEHNR, CDR2 FQNEAQ (reference sequence). CDR3 protein: CASSPGDRGMNTEAFF. In nucleotides, the CDR3 is TGTGCCAGCAGCCCAGGGGACAGGGGAATGAACACTGAAGCTTTCTTT.

The chain carries TRBV6-5 and TRBJ2-1, with 8 bases identical to TRBD2. The CDR3 totals 15 residues. After removal of 5 bases from V and 6 bases from J, the junction contained 9 bases not matched to a gene. Germline-derived CDR1 and CDR2 are MNHEY and SVGAGI. CDR3 DNA sequence: TGTGCCAGCAGTCAGGGGAGCGGGGGTTTCAATGAGCAGTTCTTC. Protein sequence: CASSQGSGGFNEQFF.

The genes are TRBV5-1 and TRBJ2-7, with 7 nucleotides matching TRBD2. CDR3 length: 14 amino acids. Germline assignment: CDR1 SGHRS and CDR2 YFSETQ. The trim removed 4 bases at V and 4 bases at J, leaving 8 bases unmatched. The CDR3 loop reads CASSASTSRYEQYF. In DNA, the CDR3 is TGCGCCAGCAGCGCCTCGACTAGCAGGTACGAGCAGTACTTC.

The chain links TRBV4-1 to TRBJ2-1; D is perhaps TRBD1 (5 bases). Germline loops: CDR1 MGHRA, CDR2 YSYEKL. The CDR3 loop spans 16 amino acids. V was pared by 4 bases and J by 8 bases, with 21 bases between. DNA for the CDR3: TGCGCCAGCAGCCCCCTACAAAGCTTCAACAGGCATGAGCAGTTCTTC. Protein product: CASSPLQSFNRHEQFF.

This clone was found once. The V call is TRBV24-1, the J call TRBJ2-7; TRBD2 is a possible D gene (5 bases). V was clipped by 0 bases and J by 3 bases, with 23 bases between them. This CDR3 contains 19 residues. Looked up from germline, CDR1 is KGHDR and CDR2 is SFDVKD. CDR3 protein: CATSDLVYMVLKEGYEQYF. DNA for the CDR3: TGTGCCACCAGTGATTTGGTATACATGGTACTCAAAGAGGGCTACGAGCAGTACTTC.

This chain joins TRBV5-6 and TRBJ1-2, with D possibly being TRBD1 (5 bases). The CDR3 has 17 residues. The V end was cut by 3 bases, the J end by 2 bases, with 20 bases between. The germline gives CDR1 SGHDT, CDR2 YYEEEE. Here the CDR3 reads CASSYSSWGDLNYGYTF. DNA for the CDR3: TGTGCCAGCAGCTATTCTAGTTGGGGCGACTTGAACTATGGCTACACCTTC.

CDR3 loop: CATSDFPQTYEQYF. DNA of the CDR3: TGTGCCACCAGTGATTTCCCACAAACCTACGAGCAGTACTTC. V usage is TRBV24-1 and J usage is TRBJ2-7; D call uncertain. Germline-derived CDR1 and CDR2 are KGHDR and SFDVKD. Trimming removed 1 base from V and 2 bases from J, with 8 bases in between. This CDR3 is 14 amino acids long.

This clone was seen just once. This rearrangement joins TRBV6-5 to TRBJ2-1, with 8 bases aligning to TRBD2. The CDR3 has 14 residues. Germline CDR1 is MNHEY and CDR2 is SVGAGI. The ends lost 3 bases at V and 6 bases at J; junction bases unmatched: 4. DNA for the CDR3: TGTGCCAGCAGTTATAGCGGGACAAGCAATGAGCAGTTCTTC. This encodes CASSYSGTSNEQFF.

The chain is built from TRBV6-1 and TRBJ2-1, with 14 bases fitting TRBD2. Germline V CDR1 and CDR2: MNHNS, SASEGT. Trimming took 5 bases from V and 7 from J; bases not matched to a gene: 4. This CDR3 is built from 15 residues. Here the CDR3 reads CASSRTSGGMNEQFF. CDR3 DNA sequence: TGTGCCAGCAGTCGGACTAGCGGGGGGATGAATGAGCAGTTCTTC.

J is TRBJ1-2 and V is TRBV27, with 7 bases lining up with TRBD1. The CDR3 covers 14 residues. Germline-derived CDR1 and CDR2 are MNHEY and SMNVEV (reference sequence). Trimming cost V 2 bases and J 6 bases; bases outside gene matches: 6. CDR3 protein: CASSLSTGADGYTF. CDR3 nucleotide sequence: TGTGCCAGCAGTTTAAGTACAGGGGCGGATGGCTACACCTTC.

V usage is TRBV28 and J usage is TRBJ1-2; D is perhaps TRBD1 (5 bases). Germline CDR1 reads MDHEN; CDR2 reads SYDVKM. This CDR3 is 14 amino acids long. V lost 5 bases and J 8 bases, leaving 18 bases between the germline ends. CDR3 amino acids: CASSRDFRSGGYTF. In nucleotides, the CDR3 is TGTGCCAGCAGTAGGGACTTCCGATCGGGGGGCTACACCTTC.

As regards this clone: Germline is not matched at one junction end, which may reflect a read error. The chain carries TRBV9 and TRBJ1-2; D gene uncertain. CDR3 length equals 10 residues. Germline V gene sequence: CDR1 SGDLS, CDR2 YYNGEE. The CDR3 here is CASNPSRLSF. In DNA form, the CDR3 reads TGTGCCAGCAACCCGTCCAGGCTGTCCTTC.